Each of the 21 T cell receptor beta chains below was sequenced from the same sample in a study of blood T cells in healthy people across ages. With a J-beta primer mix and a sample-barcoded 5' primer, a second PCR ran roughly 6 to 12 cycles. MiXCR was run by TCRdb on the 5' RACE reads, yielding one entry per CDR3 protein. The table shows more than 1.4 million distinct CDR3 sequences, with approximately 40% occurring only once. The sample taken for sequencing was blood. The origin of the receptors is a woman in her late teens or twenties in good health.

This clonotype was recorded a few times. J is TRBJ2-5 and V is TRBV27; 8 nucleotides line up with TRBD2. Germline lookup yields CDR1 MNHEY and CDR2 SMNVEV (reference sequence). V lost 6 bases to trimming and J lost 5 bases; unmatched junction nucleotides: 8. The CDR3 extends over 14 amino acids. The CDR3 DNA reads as TGTGCCAGCAGCCGACTTGAGCGGGAGGAGACCCAGTACTTC. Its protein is CASSRLEREETQYF.

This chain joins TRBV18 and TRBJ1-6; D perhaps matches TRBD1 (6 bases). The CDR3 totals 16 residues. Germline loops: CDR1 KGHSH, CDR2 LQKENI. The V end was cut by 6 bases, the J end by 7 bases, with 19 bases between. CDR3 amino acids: CASSPVGQGLNSPLHF. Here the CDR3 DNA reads TGTGCCAGCTCTCCAGTCGGGCAGGGGTTAAATTCACCCCTCCACTTT.

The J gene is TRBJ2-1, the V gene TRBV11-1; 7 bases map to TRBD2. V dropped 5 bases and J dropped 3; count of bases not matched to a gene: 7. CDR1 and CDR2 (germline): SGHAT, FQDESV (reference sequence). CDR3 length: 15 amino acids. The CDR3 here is CASSKVLASYNEQFF. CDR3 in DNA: TGTGCCAGCAGCAAGGTACTAGCGAGCTACAATGAGCAGTTCTTC.

Written as DNA, the CDR3 is TGTGCCACCAGCGGGGGACCCCAAGAGACCCAGTACTTC. It encodes CATSGGPQETQYF. The V and J genes are TRBV15 and TRBJ2-5; the D gene could be TRBD1 or TRBD2 (5 bases each). This CDR3 is built from 13 residues. Trimming pared 5 bases from V and 1 base from J, leaving 8 bases between. CDR1 is LNHNV, CDR2 YYDKDF, per germline (reference sequence).

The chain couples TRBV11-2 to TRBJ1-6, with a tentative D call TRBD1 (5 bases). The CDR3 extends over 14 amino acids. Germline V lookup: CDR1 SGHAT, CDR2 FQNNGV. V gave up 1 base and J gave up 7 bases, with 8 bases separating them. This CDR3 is CASSLVGGNSPLHF. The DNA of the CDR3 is TGTGCCAGCAGCTTAGTTGGGGGAAATTCACCCCTCCACTTT.

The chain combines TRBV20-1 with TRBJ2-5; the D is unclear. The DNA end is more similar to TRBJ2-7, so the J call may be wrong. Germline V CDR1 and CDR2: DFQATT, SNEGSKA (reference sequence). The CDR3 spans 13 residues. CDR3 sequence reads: CSARGRAGSEQYF. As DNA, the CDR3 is TGCAGTGCTAGAGGTAGGGCCGGTAGCGAGCAGTACTTC.

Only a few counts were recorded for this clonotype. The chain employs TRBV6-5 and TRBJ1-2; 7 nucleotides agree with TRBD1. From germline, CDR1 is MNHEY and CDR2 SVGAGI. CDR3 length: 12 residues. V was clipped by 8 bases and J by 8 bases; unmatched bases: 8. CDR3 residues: CASYGTGQGYTF. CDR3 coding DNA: TGTGCCAGCTATGGTACGGGACAGGGCTACACCTTC.

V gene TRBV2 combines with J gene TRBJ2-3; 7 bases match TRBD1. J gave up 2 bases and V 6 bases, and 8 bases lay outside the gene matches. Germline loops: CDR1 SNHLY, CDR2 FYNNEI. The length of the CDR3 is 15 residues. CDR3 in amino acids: CASRIKGQITDTQYF. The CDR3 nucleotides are TGTGCCAGCAGAATTAAGGGACAGATCACAGATACGCAGTATTTT.

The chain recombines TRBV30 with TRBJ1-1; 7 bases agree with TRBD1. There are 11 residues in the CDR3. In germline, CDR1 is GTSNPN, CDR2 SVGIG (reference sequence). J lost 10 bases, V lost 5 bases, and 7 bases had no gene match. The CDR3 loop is CAWEGAGGAFF. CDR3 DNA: TGTGCCTGGGAGGGGGCAGGAGGAGCTTTCTTT.

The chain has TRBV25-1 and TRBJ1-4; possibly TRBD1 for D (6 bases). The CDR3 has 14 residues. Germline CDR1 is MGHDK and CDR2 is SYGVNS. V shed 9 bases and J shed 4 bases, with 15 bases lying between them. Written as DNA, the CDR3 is TGTGCCAGAGATGGACAGCCTATTAATGAAAAACTGTTTTTT. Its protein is CARDGQPINEKLFF.

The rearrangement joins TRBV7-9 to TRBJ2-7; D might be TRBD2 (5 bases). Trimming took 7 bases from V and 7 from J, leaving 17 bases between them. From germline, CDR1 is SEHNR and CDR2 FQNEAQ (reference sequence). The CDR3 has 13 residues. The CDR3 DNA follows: TGTGCCAGCACCATGCCGGGGAGAGATGAGCAGTACTTC. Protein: CASTMPGRDEQYF.

The CDR3 is CASSYSPSGGVRDTQYF. CDR3 coding DNA: TGTGCCAGCAGTTACTCGCCGAGCGGGGGGGTCCGAGATACGCAGTATTTT. V usage is TRBV6-5 and J usage is TRBJ2-3; TRBD2 matches 10 bases. Germline V gives CDR1 MNHEY, CDR2 SVGAGI. With 0 bases clipped from V and 5 bases from J, the junction kept 8 bases outside the gene matches. The CDR3 sequence is 17 residues long.

The CDR3 spells CASSPDVKGEQFF. The CDR3 region has the DNA TGTGCCAGCAGCCCCGATGTAAAGGGTGAGCAGTTCTTC. The genes are TRBV7-9 and TRBJ2-1, with D hard to call. With 5 bases removed from V and 9 bases from J, the gap between germline ends came to 14 bases. The germline gives CDR1 SEHNR, CDR2 FQNEAQ (reference sequence). The CDR3 length is 13 residues. Full variable domain (remainder filled in from reference TRBV7-9 and TRBJ2-1): DTGVSQNPRHKITKRGQNVTFRCDPISEHNRLYWYRQTLGQGPEFLTYFQNEAQLEKSRLLSDRFSAERPKGSFSTLEIQRTEQGDSAMYLCASSPDVKGEQFFGPGTRLTVL.

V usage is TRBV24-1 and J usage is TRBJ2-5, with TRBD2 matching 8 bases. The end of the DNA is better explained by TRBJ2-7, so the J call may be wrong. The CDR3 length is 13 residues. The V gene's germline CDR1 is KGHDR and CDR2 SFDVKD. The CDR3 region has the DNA TGTGCCACCCAGCGGGAGACGATTTGCGAGCAGTACTTC. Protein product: CATQRETICEQYF.

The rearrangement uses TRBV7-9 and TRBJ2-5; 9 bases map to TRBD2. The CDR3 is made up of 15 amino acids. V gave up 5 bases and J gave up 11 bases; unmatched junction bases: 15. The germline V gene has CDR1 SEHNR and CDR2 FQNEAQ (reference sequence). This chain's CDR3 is CASSRGSGSDNEQYF. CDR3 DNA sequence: TGTGCCAGCAGCCGGGGTAGCGGGAGTGACAATGAGCAGTACTTC.

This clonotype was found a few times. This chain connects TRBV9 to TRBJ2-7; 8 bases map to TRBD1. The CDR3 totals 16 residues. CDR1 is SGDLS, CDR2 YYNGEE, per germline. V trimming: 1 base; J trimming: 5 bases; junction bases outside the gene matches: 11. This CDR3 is CASSVSTTGAFDEQYF. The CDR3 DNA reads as TGTGCCAGCAGCGTATCGACGACAGGGGCGTTTGACGAGCAGTACTTC. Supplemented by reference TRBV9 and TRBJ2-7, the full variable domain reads DSGVTQTPKHLITATGQRVTLRCSPRSGDLSVYWYQQSLDQGLQFLIQYYNGEERAKGNILERFSAQQFPDLHSELNLSSLELGDSALYFCASSVSTTGAFDEQYFGPGTRLTVT.

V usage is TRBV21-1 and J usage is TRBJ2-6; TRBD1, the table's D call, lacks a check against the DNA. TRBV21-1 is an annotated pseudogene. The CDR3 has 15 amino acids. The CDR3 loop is CASSKEGPGANVLTF. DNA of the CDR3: TGTGCCAGCAGCAAAGAGGGACCTGGGGCCAACGTCCTGACTTTC.

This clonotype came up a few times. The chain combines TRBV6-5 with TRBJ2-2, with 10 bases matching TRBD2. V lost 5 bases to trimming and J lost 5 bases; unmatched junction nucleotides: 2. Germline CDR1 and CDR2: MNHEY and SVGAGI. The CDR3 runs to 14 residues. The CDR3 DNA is TGTGCCAGCAGTCTGACTAGCGGGACCGGGGAGCTGTTTTTT. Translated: CASSLTSGTGELFF.

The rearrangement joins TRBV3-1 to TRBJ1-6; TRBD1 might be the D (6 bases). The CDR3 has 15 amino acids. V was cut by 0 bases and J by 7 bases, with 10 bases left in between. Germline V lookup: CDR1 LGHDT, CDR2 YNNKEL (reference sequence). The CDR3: CASSQERGLNSPLHF. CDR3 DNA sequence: TGTGCCAGCAGCCAAGAACGGGGGCTCAATTCACCCCTCCACTTT.

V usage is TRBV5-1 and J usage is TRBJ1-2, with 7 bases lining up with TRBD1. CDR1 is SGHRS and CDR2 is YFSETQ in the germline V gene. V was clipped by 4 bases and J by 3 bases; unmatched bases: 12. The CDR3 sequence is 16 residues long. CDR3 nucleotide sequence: TGCGCCAGCAGCCCTTACCCTGGGACAGACTACTATGGCTACACCTTC. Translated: CASSPYPGTDYYGYTF.

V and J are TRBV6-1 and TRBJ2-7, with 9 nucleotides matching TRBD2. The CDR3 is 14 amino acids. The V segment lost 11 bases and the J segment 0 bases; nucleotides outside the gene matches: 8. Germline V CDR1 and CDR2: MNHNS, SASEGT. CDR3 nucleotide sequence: TGTGCCCGTGTCTCTAGCGGGGCCTCCTACGAGCAGTACTTC. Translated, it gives CARVSSGASYEQYF.